This record looks at one TCR beta chain sequence and its context. Antigen: not known. This record comes from a study of regulatory and conventional T cells in RAG deficiency. Study findings and constraints: Control T-cell subsets had markedly higher Shannon entropy and lower Simpson indices than RAG-deficient patients. Treg unique TCR beta sequences were 90 to 100-fold fewer in Omenn syndrome and CID/AS patients than controls. In Omenn syndrome, Treg and Tconv repertoires overlapped >80%.

Repertoires were generated with immunoSEQ multiplex PCR, while TCRdb's copy carries only in-frame clones and drops some. The sample carries 15,000 to 20,000 clones, approximately 86% recorded once. Regulatory T cells were sorted from blood as CD4+ CD25-high CD127-low cells. The CDR3 runs 14 residues. In germline, CDR1 is SEHNR, CDR2 FQNEAQ (reference sequence). V shed 5 bases and J 5 bases; nucleotides not matched to a gene: 8. These data also featured in a second study, about regulatory T cells. From that report: The primer mix had 52 TRBV and 13 TRBJ primers. Regulatory T cells showed the strongest V-J pair restriction and V/J gene skewing among patient repertoires.

This TCR was recovered from a human donor in good health. The sample taken for sequencing was Tregs sorted from blood. V usage is TRBV7-9 and J usage is TRBJ2-7, with 8 nucleotides matching TRBD2. CDR3 region: CASSPSGGGHEQYF. The CDR3 DNA reads TGTGCCAGCAGCCCCTCCGGCGGGGGGCACGAGCAGTACTTC.